The 7 T cell receptor beta chains presented below share a single source sample, sequenced in a study of a mutant IDH1 vaccine in newly diagnosed glioma. Regarding time point: week 35, safety follow-up. A single vaccine dose contained 300 ug of mutant IDH1 20-mer peptide, and topical imiquimod was used with it. The repertoire was sequenced with immunoSEQ multiplex PCR; TCRdb's copy has only in-frame clones and lacks some. The repertoire holds tens of thousands of clones, 86% seen once, with about 1.6% in the top ten. Their cognate antigens are unknown. Material: PBMCs, obtained from a glioma patient whose treatment included an IDH1 peptide vaccine. The receptors here all came from a man aged 40-49 years with glioma.

The chain uses TRBV29-1 and TRBJ2-7, with D possibly being TRBD2 (6 bases). The CDR3 covers 11 residues. Germline V CDR1 and CDR2: SQVTM, ANQGSEA. V lost 6 bases and J lost 8, with 14 bases in between. This CDR3 reads CSVGGPKQQYF. Here the CDR3 DNA reads TGCAGCGTGGGGGGACCTAAGCAGCAGTACTTC.

The rearrangement uses TRBV6-1 and TRBJ1-2, with a possible D match to TRBD1 (6 bases). CDR1 is MNHNS and CDR2 is SASEGT in the germline V gene. V shed 6 bases and J shed 0 bases, with 14 bases lying between them. This CDR3 spans 15 amino acids. CDR3 sequence reads: CASRDDRFPNYGYTF. Here the CDR3 DNA reads TGTGCCAGCAGGGATGACAGGTTTCCTAACTATGGCTACACCTTC.

V gene TRBV19 combines with J gene TRBJ2-2, with D unclear. The CDR3 is 15 amino acids. The V gene lost 9 bases and the J gene lost 2 bases, with 16 bases spanning the gap. Looked up from germline, CDR1 is LNHDA and CDR2 is SQIVND (reference sequence). The chain's CDR3 is CASRTQNLNTGELFF. The CDR3 nucleotides read TGTGCCAGCCGAACCCAGAATTTAAACACCGGGGAGCTGTTTTTT.

The chain joins TRBV7-8 to TRBJ1-1; a weak D match, TRBD1 (6 bases). V was shortened by 5 bases and J by 2 bases, with 15 bases between the two germline ends. The CDR3 has 15 amino acids. The V gene's germline CDR1 is SGHVS and CDR2 FQNEAQ. The DNA for the CDR3 is TGTGCCAGCAGCCCCGGGGGGGCGGATAACACTGAAGCTTTCTTT. It translates to CASSPGGADNTEAFF.

This clone has only one observation. The genes are TRBV6-5 and TRBJ1-3, with no clear D. V was pared by 0 bases and J by 0 bases, with 9 bases between. Germline V gene data show CDR1 as MNHEY and CDR2 as SVGAGI. The CDR3 loop spans 16 amino acids. CDR3 sequence: CASSYSGKSSGNTIYF. CDR3 DNA sequence: TGTGCCAGCAGTTACTCGGGAAAGAGCTCTGGAAACACCATATATTTT.

Remarks on this clone: A junction end diverges from the germline sequence, so it may reflect a read error. The chain has TRBV7-7 and TRBJ2-5, with a possible D match to TRBD2 (7 bases). This CDR3 region has 16 residues. Germline lookup yields CDR1 SSHAT and CDR2 FNYEAQ (reference sequence). CDR3 amino acids: CASSTNPMGGQEIQYF. In DNA, the CDR3 is TGTGCCAGCAGCACGAACCCCATGGGGGGGCAAGAGATCCAGTACTTC.

The chain employs TRBV6-5 and TRBJ2-3; no clear D. Trimming stripped 0 bases from V and 1 base from J, with 11 bases between. Germline assignment: CDR1 MNHEY and CDR2 SVGAGI. This CDR3 contains 16 residues. CDR3 sequence: CASSYSQWIGTDTQYF. Here the CDR3 DNA reads TGTGCCAGCAGTTACTCTCAGTGGATCGGCACAGATACGCAGTATTTT.